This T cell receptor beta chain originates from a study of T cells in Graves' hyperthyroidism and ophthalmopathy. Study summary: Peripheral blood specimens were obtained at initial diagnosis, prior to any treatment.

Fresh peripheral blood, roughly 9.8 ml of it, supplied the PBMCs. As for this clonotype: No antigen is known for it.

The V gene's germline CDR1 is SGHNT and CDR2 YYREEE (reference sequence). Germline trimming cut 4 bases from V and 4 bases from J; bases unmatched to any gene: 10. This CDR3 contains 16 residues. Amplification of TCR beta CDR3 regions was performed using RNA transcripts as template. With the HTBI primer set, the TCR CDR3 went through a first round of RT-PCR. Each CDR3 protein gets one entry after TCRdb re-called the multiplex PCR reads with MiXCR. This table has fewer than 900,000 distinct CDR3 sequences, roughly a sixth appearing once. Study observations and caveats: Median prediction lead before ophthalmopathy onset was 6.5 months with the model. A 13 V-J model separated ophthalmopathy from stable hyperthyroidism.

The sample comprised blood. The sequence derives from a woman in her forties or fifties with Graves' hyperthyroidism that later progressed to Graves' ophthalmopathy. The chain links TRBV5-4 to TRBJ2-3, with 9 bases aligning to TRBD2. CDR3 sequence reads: CASSPGGGVVADTQYF. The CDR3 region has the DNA TGTGCCAGCAGCCCAGGCGGGGGGGTCGTGGCAGATACGCAGTATTTT.